The 24 T cell receptor beta chains listed next were all sequenced from one sample in a study of T-cell reconstitution after alpha-beta-depleted transplantation in children. Construction of the TCRbeta library involved unique molecular identifiers. TCRdb re-derived calls from the PCR reads in MiXCR, one entry per CDR3 protein. Of about 500,000 distinct CDR3 sequences in the sample, about 31% were seen once. The source material was PBMCs from the stem cell graft donor, sampled from the stem cell graft. These receptors were obtained from a human donor who donated a stem cell graft to a child with aplastic anemia.

The rearrangement uses TRBV7-2 and TRBJ2-1; a possible D gene is TRBD2 (5 bases). CDR3 length: 15 residues. Germline CDR1 and CDR2: SGHTA and FQGNSA. V gave up 5 bases and J gave up 3 bases, with 14 bases separating them. In DNA form, the CDR3 reads TGTGCCAGCAGCGCTGGACTCTACGTCTACAATGAGCAGTTCTTC. It translates to CASSAGLYVYNEQFF.

This sequence joins TRBV20-1 and TRBJ2-5; 8 nucleotides line up with TRBD2. V was clipped by 8 bases and J by 4 bases; unmatched bases: 6. Germline V gene lookup returns CDR1 DFQATT and CDR2 SNEGSKA (reference sequence). The CDR3 consists of 12 residues. The CDR3 sequence: CSRLLAGETQYF. The CDR3 DNA reads as TGCAGTCGCCTTCTAGCGGGAGAGACCCAGTACTTC.

This clonotype was detected a few times. The rearrangement uses TRBV7-8 and TRBJ2-7; D ambiguous. Germline V CDR1 and CDR2: SGHVS, FQNEAQ. The CDR3 loop spans 14 amino acids. The V end lost 1 base, the J end lost 5 bases, and 12 bases lay between the germline ends. Written as DNA, the CDR3 is TGTGCCAGCAGCTTAGGTACGGATGGTCACGAGCAGTACTTC. Its protein product is CASSLGTDGHEQYF.

The chain couples TRBV7-9 to TRBJ1-6; 10 bases agree with TRBD1. V lost 5 bases to trimming and J lost 10 bases; unmatched junction nucleotides: 11. This CDR3 has 16 residues. CDR1 and CDR2 (germline): SEHNR, FQNEAQ (reference sequence). The CDR3 reads CASSATLRDRGSPLHF. DNA of the CDR3: TGTGCCAGCAGCGCAACCCTCCGGGACAGGGGATCACCCCTCCACTTT.

This clonotype has just a few counts. This sequence joins TRBV12-3 or TRBV12-4 and TRBJ2-7, with TRBD1 matching over 9 bases. Germline trimming cut 6 bases from V and 5 bases from J; bases unmatched to any gene: 8. This CDR3 contains 14 residues. The CDR3 region is CASSQQGAIDEQYF. The CDR3 DNA reads as TGTGCCAGCAGCCAACAGGGGGCTATTGACGAGCAGTACTTC.

The chain carries TRBV6-1 and TRBJ1-1, with D uncertain. Trimming removed 2 bases from V and 0 bases from J, with 7 bases in between. CDR1 and CDR2 (germline): MNHNS, SASEGT. The CDR3 spans 14 residues. Written as DNA, the CDR3 is TGTGCCAGCAGTGAATACCCTTTGAACACTGAAGCTTTCTTT. Encoded protein: CASSEYPLNTEAFF.

CDR3 in DNA: TGTGCCAGCAGCCAAGCGGAGCACACCATATATTTT. Amino acid sequence: CASSQAEHTIYF. The chain carries TRBV14 and TRBJ1-3; unclear D gene. Looked up from germline, CDR1 is SGHDN and CDR2 is FVKESK. The CDR3 loop spans 12 amino acids. V lost 1 base to trimming and J lost 8 bases, with 6 bases between them. The full variable domain, in which reference TRBV14 and TRBJ1-3 provide the parts outside the CDR3, is EAGVTQFPSHSVIEKGQTVTLRCDPISGHDNLYWYRRVMGKEIKFLLHFVKESKQDESGMPNNRFLAERTGGTYSTLKVQPAELEDSGVYFCASSQAEHTIYFGEGSWLTVV.

V gene TRBV7-9 combines with J gene TRBJ2-2, with D perhaps assigned TRBD1 or TRBD2 (5 bases each). Germline CDR1 reads SEHNR; CDR2 reads FQNEAQ (reference sequence). The V and J ends lost 4 bases and 1 base respectively, with 16 bases between them. This CDR3 comprises 17 residues. In DNA form, the CDR3 reads TGTGCCAGCAGCTATGCCCCCGGGACGGAGAACACCGGGGAGCTGTTTTTT. It is translated as CASSYAPGTENTGELFF.

This chain joins TRBV29-1 and TRBJ2-7; D ambiguous. Germline V CDR1 and CDR2: SQVTM, ANQGSEA. The CDR3 has 9 residues. V was pared by 7 bases and J by 7 bases, with 8 bases between. This CDR3 reads CSDWFEQYV. The CDR3 DNA follows: TGCAGCGACTGGTTTGAGCAGTACGTC.

This clonotype has more than one count but fewer than ten. The CDR3 spells CASSSAGGPSTDTQYF. The CDR3 nucleotides read TGTGCCAGCAGTTCCGCGGGAGGGCCGAGCACAGATACGCAGTATTTT. The V and J genes are TRBV28 and TRBJ2-3; 9 bases agree with TRBD2. The V gene's germline CDR1 is MDHEN and CDR2 SYDVKM. The CDR3 totals 16 residues. V lost 4 bases and J lost 0; bases outside the gene matches: 5.

This clonotype was counted a few times. The genes are TRBV6-2 or TRBV6-3 and TRBJ2-7; no clear D gene. Between the trimmed V and J ends, which lost 8 bases and 2 bases, there was a span of 7 bases. The germline V gene encodes CDR1 MNHEY and CDR2 SVGEGT. CDR3 size: 11 residues. The CDR3 region is CASALTYEQYF. CDR3 sequence (DNA): TGTGCCAGCGCATTGACCTACGAGCAGTACTTC.

This clonotype was seen repeatedly, ten times or more. The rearrangement joins TRBV20-1 to TRBJ2-1, with TRBD2 matching 8 bases. This CDR3 is built from 12 residues. Germline trimming cut 2 bases from V and 7 bases from J; bases unmatched to any gene: 1. Germline V lookup: CDR1 DFQATT, CDR2 SNEGSKA (reference sequence). The CDR3 loop reads CSARREGNEQFF. The CDR3 DNA is TGCAGTGCTAGACGGGAGGGGAATGAGCAGTTCTTC.

The rearrangement uses TRBV12-3 or TRBV12-4 and TRBJ2-7, with D perhaps matching TRBD2 (6 bases). CDR3 size: 13 residues. With 5 bases removed from V and 2 bases from J, the gap between germline ends came to 10 bases. The CDR3 DNA follows: TGTGCCAGCAGTCGGGACTCAACCTACGAGCAGTACTTC. Translating gives CASSRDSTYEQYF.

The chain carries TRBV12-3 or TRBV12-4 and TRBJ1-6; the D is unclear. The CDR3 sequence is 12 residues long. Trimming removed 4 bases from V and 13 bases from J, with 11 bases in between. In DNA, the CDR3 is TGTGCCAGCAGTTACATGGACGGGCCCCTCCACTTT. This translates into CASSYMDGPLHF.

V gene TRBV5-1 combines with J gene TRBJ2-2, with 7 bases aligning to TRBD2. Trimming cost V 0 bases and J 3 bases; bases outside gene matches: 2. Per germline, CDR1 SGHRS and CDR2 YFSETQ. This CDR3 is 15 amino acids long. DNA of the CDR3: TGCGCCAGCAGCTTGGATGCGGGAGACACCGGGGAGCTGTTTTTT. Translating it yields CASSLDAGDTGELFF.

The chain couples TRBV12-3 or TRBV12-4 to TRBJ1-1; D uncertain. This CDR3 comprises 14 residues. V was cut by 6 bases and J by 0 bases, with 11 bases left in between. CDR3 sequence reads: CASRPEYLNTEAFF. The CDR3 DNA is TGTGCCAGCAGGCCAGAGTATCTGAACACTGAAGCTTTCTTT.

This clonotype has only a few counts. This rearrangement joins TRBV6-6 to TRBJ1-1; the D gene is possibly TRBD1 (5 bases). V was pared by 8 bases and J by 1 base, with 11 bases between. The CDR3 totals 13 residues. Germline lookup yields CDR1 MNHNY and CDR2 SVGAGI (reference sequence). The CDR3 DNA sequence: TGTGCCAGCTCTGCGGGGCAGAACACTGAAGCTTTCTTT. This codes for CASSAGQNTEAFF.

This clonotype came up a few times. The rearrangement joins TRBV27 to TRBJ1-5; D ambiguous. Germline lookup yields CDR1 MNHEY and CDR2 SMNVEV (reference sequence). The CDR3 is 14 amino acids. V lost 5 bases, J lost 3 bases, and 11 bases lay in between. The CDR3 loop is CASSPGPNNQPQHF. CDR3 sequence (DNA): TGTGCCAGCAGTCCCGGACCGAACAATCAGCCCCAGCATTTT.

In this sample, this clonotype turned up a few times. This chain links TRBV25-1 with TRBJ1-2; D is possibly TRBD1 (5 bases). This CDR3 has 17 amino acids. Looked up from germline, CDR1 is MGHDK and CDR2 is SYGVNS. Trimming pared 1 base from V and 4 bases from J, leaving 19 bases between. The DNA for the CDR3 is TGTGCCAGCAGTGAATCCGGGATCTCCCATGGGGGCTATGGCTACACCTTC. Translating gives CASSESGISHGGYGYTF.

The chain uses TRBV5-1 and TRBJ1-2; D call uncertain. Germline CDR1 reads SGHRS; CDR2 reads YFSETQ. This CDR3 is built from 13 residues. Trimming pared 4 bases from V and 0 bases from J, leaving 7 bases between. CDR3 coding DNA: TGCGCCAGCAGCCTCGCCTCTAACTATGGCTACACCTTC. Translation: CASSLASNYGYTF.

This clonotype was detected a few times. V gene TRBV7-9 combines with J gene TRBJ2-1; no reliable D call. V lost 1 base, J lost 6 bases, and 10 bases lay in between. This CDR3 contains 14 residues. Germline V gene data show CDR1 as SEHNR and CDR2 as FQNEAQ (reference sequence). In nucleotides, the CDR3 is TGTGCCAGCAGCTTAGTAGGGCTTGGCAATGAGCAGTTCTTC. Translating gives CASSLVGLGNEQFF. The full variable domain, its missing parts supplied by reference TRBV7-9 and TRBJ2-1, is DTGVSQNPRHKITKRGQNVTFRCDPISEHNRLYWYRQTLGQGPEFLTYFQNEAQLEKSRLLSDRFSAERPKGSFSTLEIQRTEQGDSAMYLCASSLVGLGNEQFFGPGTRLTVL.

In its sample, this clonotype was seen a few times. This rearrangement joins TRBV29-1 to TRBJ2-1, with 7 bases identical to TRBD1. Germline V gene data show CDR1 as SQVTM and CDR2 as ANQGSEA. The CDR3 sequence is 15 residues long. The trim removed 1 base at V and 4 bases at J, leaving 7 bases unmatched. The CDR3 sequence is CSVEGVRDRYNEQFF. Here the CDR3 DNA reads TGCAGCGTTGAAGGCGTCCGGGACAGATACAATGAGCAGTTCTTC.

The chain couples TRBV6-2 or TRBV6-3 to TRBJ1-1; D perhaps matches TRBD1 (5 bases). V dropped 6 bases and J dropped 3 bases, with 20 bases sitting between them. The CDR3 is made up of 16 amino acids. Germline V gene data show CDR1 as MNHEY and CDR2 as SVGEGT. CDR3 loop: CASRPDRPHGDTEAFF. The CDR3 DNA reads as TGTGCCAGCAGGCCAGACAGACCACACGGGGACACTGAAGCTTTCTTT.

The J gene is TRBJ2-1, the V gene TRBV10-3, with 10 bases aligning to TRBD2. Germline loops: CDR1 ENHRY, CDR2 SYGVKD. The CDR3 is made up of 13 amino acids. The trim removed 10 bases at V and 7 bases at J, leaving 7 bases unmatched. This CDR3 reads CATLAGVYNEQFF. CDR3 nucleotides: TGTGCCACCCTAGCGGGAGTTTATAATGAGCAGTTCTTC.